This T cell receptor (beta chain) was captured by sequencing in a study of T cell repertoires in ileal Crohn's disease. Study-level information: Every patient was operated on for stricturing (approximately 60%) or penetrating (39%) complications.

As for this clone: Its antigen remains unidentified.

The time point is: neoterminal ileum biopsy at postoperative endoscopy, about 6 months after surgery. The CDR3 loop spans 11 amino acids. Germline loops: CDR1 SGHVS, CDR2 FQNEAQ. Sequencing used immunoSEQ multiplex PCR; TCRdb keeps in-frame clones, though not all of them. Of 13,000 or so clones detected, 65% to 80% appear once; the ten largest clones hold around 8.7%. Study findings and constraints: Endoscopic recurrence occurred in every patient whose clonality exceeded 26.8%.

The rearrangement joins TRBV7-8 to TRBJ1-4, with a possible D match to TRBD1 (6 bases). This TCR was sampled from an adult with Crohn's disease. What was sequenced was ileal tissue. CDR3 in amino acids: CGTGWGEKLFF. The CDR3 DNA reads TGTGGTACAGGGTGGGGTGAAAAACTGTTTTTT. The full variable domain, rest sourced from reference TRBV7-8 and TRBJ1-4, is GAGVSQSPRYKVAKRGQDVALRCDPISGHVSLFWYQQALGQGPEFLTYFQNEAQLDKSGLPSDRFFAERPEGSVSTLKIQRTQQEDSAVYLCGTGWGEKLFFGSGTQLSVL.